A single sample gave rise to the 19 T cell receptor beta chains below, sequenced in a study of blood T cell repertoires in COVID-19. The method was immunoSEQ multiplex PCR; TCRdb's version includes in-frame clones alone and lacks a portion of them. The table shows about 330,000 clones, with approximately 90% occurring only once. The sequenced sample consisted of PBMCs or T cells enriched from blood (not recorded which). Receptors originate from a young woman who had recovered from COVID-19.

This clone was detected only a few times. J is TRBJ2-7 and V is TRBV4-1; TRBD1 is a possible D gene (6 bases). The CDR3 has 14 amino acids. Trimming took 3 bases from V and 1 from J, leaving 10 bases between them. Germline V gene sequence: CDR1 MGHRA, CDR2 YSYEKL. The CDR3 sequence is CASSHTDSSYEQYF. The CDR3 coding sequence is TGCGCCAGCAGCCACACGGACAGTTCCTACGAGCAGTACTTC.

The genes are TRBV18 and TRBJ1-2; 7 bases line up with TRBD1. CDR1 is KGHSH and CDR2 is LQKENI in the germline V gene. The V segment lost 4 bases and the J segment 1 base; nucleotides outside the gene matches: 3. CDR3 size: 14 residues. The CDR3 bases are TGTGCCAGCTCACAAACAGGGGATAACTATGGCTACACCTTC. Translated: CASSQTGDNYGYTF.

J is TRBJ2-1 and V is TRBV27; D gene uncertain. Trimming removed 3 bases at V and 7 bases at J, with 10 bases between. The CDR3 is made up of 13 amino acids. Germline CDR1 reads MNHEY; CDR2 reads SMNVEV (reference sequence). The CDR3 loop is CASSFSRRNEQFF. The CDR3 coding sequence is TGTGCCAGCAGTTTCTCTAGGCGGAATGAGCAGTTCTTC.

V usage is TRBV5-6 and J usage is TRBJ1-1; D ambiguous. The length of the CDR3 is 12 residues. The germline V and J ends were trimmed by 1 base and 4 bases, with 5 bases remaining between them. Germline assignment: CDR1 SGHDT and CDR2 YYEEEE. The DNA of the CDR3 is TGTGCCAGCAGCTTGTCTCGCACTGAAGCTTTCTTT. Translating gives CASSLSRTEAFF.

The table lists this clone with a few counts. The rearrangement links TRBV6-4 to TRBJ2-5, with 11 positions matching TRBD1. CDR3 size: 16 residues. V was pared by 5 bases and J by 1 base, with 6 bases of the junction left unmatched. Germline loops: CDR1 MRHNA, CDR2 SNTAGT. CDR3: CASSLSGTGGQETQYF. The CDR3, as DNA: TGTGCCAGCAGTCTTTCCGGGACAGGGGGCCAAGAGACCCAGTACTTC.

This clone has only a few counts. The rearrangement uses TRBV7-2 and TRBJ1-1; no definite D call. The CDR3 sequence is 15 residues long. Germline V CDR1 and CDR2: SGHTA, FQGNSA. V was trimmed by 8 bases and J by 0 bases, leaving 16 bases between them. The CDR3 loop is CASRPMEAMNTEAFF. CDR3 DNA: TGTGCCAGCCGTCCAATGGAGGCGATGAACACTGAAGCTTTCTTT.

This clone was found once. The V and J genes are TRBV28 and TRBJ1-5; D is possibly TRBD1 (5 bases). CDR1 and CDR2 from the germline V gene are MDHEN and SYDVKM. The CDR3 is made up of 13 amino acids. V lost 3 bases and J lost 9, with 12 bases in between. CDR3 loop: CASSFGHSRPQHF. The CDR3 DNA reads as TGTGCCAGCAGTTTCGGACATTCGAGGCCCCAGCATTTT.

The V gene is TRBV29-1, the J gene TRBJ2-1; TRBD1 matches at 9 bases. Germline V lookup: CDR1 SQVTM, CDR2 ANQGSEA. The length of the CDR3 is 14 residues. V was pared by 1 base and J by 6 bases, with 4 bases of the junction left unmatched. CDR3 DNA: TGCAGCGTTGAAGGGGAGACAGGGGGCAATGAGCAGTTCTTC. Protein sequence: CSVEGETGGNEQFF.

In this sample, this clone turned up a few times. J is TRBJ1-1 and V is TRBV19, with no clear D. V was pared by 3 bases and J by 3 bases, with 8 bases between. The CDR3 runs to 13 residues. CDR1 and CDR2 from the germline V gene are LNHDA and SQIVND (reference sequence). The CDR3 coding sequence is TGTGCCAGTAGTATCCGGCAGGACACTGAAGCTTTCTTT. Translation: CASSIRQDTEAFF.

The chain has TRBV10-3 and TRBJ1-2, with D maybe TRBD1 (5 bases). V was shortened by 2 bases and J by 2 bases, with 9 bases between the two germline ends. Germline assignment: CDR1 ENHRY and CDR2 SYGVKD. The CDR3 is 14 residues long. The CDR3 DNA follows: TGTGCCATCAGTGAGAGGGGTCCCAACTATGGCTACACCTTC. Translating it yields CAISERGPNYGYTF.

The chain combines TRBV18 with TRBJ2-5, with 8 bases lining up with TRBD1. CDR1 is KGHSH and CDR2 is LQKENI in the germline V gene. The V segment lost 2 bases and the J segment 6 bases; nucleotides outside the gene matches: 5. This CDR3 region has 14 residues. CDR3 loop: CASSPGQGMQTQYF. The CDR3 DNA reads TGTGCCAGCTCACCAGGACAGGGTATGCAGACCCAGTACTTC.

The V and J genes are TRBV10-3 and TRBJ1-1, with TRBD1 matching 9 bases. This CDR3 spans 14 amino acids. CDR1 and CDR2 from the germline V gene are ENHRY and SYGVKD. V lost 5 bases and J lost 4; bases outside the gene matches: 5. The CDR3 region is CAISSTGGGTEAFF. In nucleotides, the CDR3 is TGTGCCATCAGTTCCACAGGGGGCGGCACTGAAGCTTTCTTT.

This clone was counted a single time. The chain uses TRBV18 and TRBJ2-7; a weak D match, TRBD1 (6 bases). Per the germline V gene, CDR1 is KGHSH and CDR2 is LQKENI. V was shortened by 8 bases and J by 3 bases, with 14 bases between the two germline ends. The CDR3 contains 13 residues. The CDR3 loop is CASTEGVYYEQYF. CDR3 coding DNA: TGTGCCAGCACCGAGGGGGTCTACTACGAGCAGTACTTC.

This chain links TRBV30 with TRBJ1-5; 8 bases are a match to TRBD1. The CDR3 is made up of 13 amino acids. The V and J ends lost 2 bases and 5 bases, in that order; junction bases with no gene match: 2. Germline CDR1 GTSNPN, CDR2 SVGIG (reference sequence). Written as DNA, the CDR3 is TGTGCCTGGAGTACGACAGGGGATCAGCCCCAGCATTTT. Its protein product is CAWSTTGDQPQHF.

V gene TRBV7-3 combines with J gene TRBJ1-3, with TRBD1 identical over 7 bases. The junction had 9 bases not matched to a gene; V was cut back by 5 bases and J by 5 bases. CDR1 is SGHTA and CDR2 is FQGTGA in the germline V gene. The CDR3 is 15 amino acids. The CDR3 bases are TGTGCCAGCAGCCCCACGCGGGACAGTCGAAACACCATATATTTT. It is translated as CASSPTRDSRNTIYF.

The CDR3 protein is CASSPAAAGQTEAFF. The CDR3 nucleotides read TGTGCCAGCAGTCCGGCAGCGGCCGGACAGACTGAAGCTTTCTTT. The chain has TRBV6-5 and TRBJ1-1, with D perhaps matching TRBD1 (6 bases). CDR1 and CDR2 (germline): MNHEY, SVGAGI. Deletions cut 5 bases from V and 5 bases from J, with 18 bases between. CDR3 length: 15 residues.

The J gene is TRBJ2-5, the V gene TRBV18; possibly TRBD2 for D (6 bases). This CDR3 has 13 amino acids. CDR1 and CDR2 from the germline V gene are KGHSH and LQKENI. Trimming stripped 6 bases from V and 5 bases from J, with 13 bases between. The CDR3 is CASSEGTRETQYF. CDR3 sequence (DNA): TGTGCCAGCTCGGAGGGTACTCGGGAGACCCAGTACTTC.

The chain is built from TRBV5-1 and TRBJ1-5, with a weak D call TRBD1 (6 bases). V was cut by 4 bases and J by 7 bases, with 18 bases left in between. Germline values: CDR1 SGHRS, CDR2 YFSETQ. This CDR3 region has 15 residues. This chain's CDR3 is CASSTDGGGRQPQHF. DNA of the CDR3: TGCGCCAGCAGCACCGACGGGGGGGGCCGGCAGCCCCAGCATTTT.

The sample holds one count of this clone. The rearrangement uses TRBV5-1 and TRBJ2-5, with 11 positions matching TRBD2. Germline V lookup: CDR1 SGHRS, CDR2 YFSETQ. The CDR3 is 16 amino acids. Germline trimming cut 0 bases from V and 1 base from J; bases unmatched to any gene: 2. CDR3 region: CASSLGLAGLQETQYF. The CDR3 DNA reads as TGCGCCAGCAGCTTGGGACTAGCGGGGCTCCAAGAGACCCAGTACTTC.